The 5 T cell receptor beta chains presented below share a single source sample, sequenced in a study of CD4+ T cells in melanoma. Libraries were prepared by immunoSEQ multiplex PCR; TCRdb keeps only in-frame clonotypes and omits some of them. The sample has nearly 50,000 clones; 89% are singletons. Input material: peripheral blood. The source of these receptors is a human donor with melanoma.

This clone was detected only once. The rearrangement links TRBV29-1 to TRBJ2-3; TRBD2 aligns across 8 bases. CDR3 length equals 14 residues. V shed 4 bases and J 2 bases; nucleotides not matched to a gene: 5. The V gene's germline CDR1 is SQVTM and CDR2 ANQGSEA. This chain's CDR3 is CSVVPGGATDTQYF. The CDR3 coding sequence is TGCAGCGTTGTACCCGGGGGGGCCACAGATACGCAGTATTTT.

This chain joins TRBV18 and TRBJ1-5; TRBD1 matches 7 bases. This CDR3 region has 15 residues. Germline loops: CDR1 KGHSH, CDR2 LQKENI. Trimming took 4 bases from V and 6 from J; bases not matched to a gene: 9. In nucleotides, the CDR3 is TGTGCCAGCTCACAAGGGGGCGCGGTTACTCAGCCCCAGCATTTT. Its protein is CASSQGGAVTQPQHF.

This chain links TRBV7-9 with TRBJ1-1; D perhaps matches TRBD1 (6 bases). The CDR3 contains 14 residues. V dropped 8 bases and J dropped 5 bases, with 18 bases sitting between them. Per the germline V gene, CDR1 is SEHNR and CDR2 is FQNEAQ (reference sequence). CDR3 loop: CASLVGGAGTEAFF. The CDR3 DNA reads TGTGCCAGCCTGGTTGGGGGGGCTGGGACTGAAGCTTTCTTT.

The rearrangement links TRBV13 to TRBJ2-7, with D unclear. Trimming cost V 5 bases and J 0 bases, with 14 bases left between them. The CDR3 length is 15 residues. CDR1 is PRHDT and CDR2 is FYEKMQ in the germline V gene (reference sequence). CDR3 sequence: CASSKPDGSSYEQYF. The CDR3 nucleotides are TGTGCCAGCAGCAAGCCGGACGGCAGCTCCTACGAGCAGTACTTC.

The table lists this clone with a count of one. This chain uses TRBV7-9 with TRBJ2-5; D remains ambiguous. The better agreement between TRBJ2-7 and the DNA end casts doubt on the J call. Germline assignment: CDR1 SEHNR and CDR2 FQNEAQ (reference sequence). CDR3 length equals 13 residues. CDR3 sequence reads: CASSPSGQYEQYF. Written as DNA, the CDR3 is TGTGCCAGCAGCCCCAGTGGTCAGTACGAGCAGTACTTC.